Below are 20 T cell receptor beta chains sequenced from a single sample in a study of T cells in Graves' hyperthyroidism and ophthalmopathy. What was amplified from RNA transcripts were TCR beta CDR3 regions. A first-round RT-PCR of the TCR CDR3 used the HTBI primer set. Each CDR3 protein gets one entry after TCRdb re-called the multiplex PCR reads with MiXCR. Of under 400,000 distinct CDR3 sequences in the sample, about 12% were seen once. The sequencing input was blood. Receptors originate from a woman aged 18-29 years with Graves' hyperthyroidism.

This chain joins TRBV20-1 and TRBJ1-6; D is possibly TRBD1 (6 bases). The CDR3 extends over 14 amino acids. The germline V gene has CDR1 DFQATT and CDR2 SNEGSKA (reference sequence). V was pared by 3 bases and J by 8 bases, with 14 bases between. The CDR3 DNA is TGCAGTGCTAGCGGGGGGCTGAGGGATTCACCCCTCCACTTT. This encodes CSASGGLRDSPLHF.

This clonotype was seen ten or more times. The chain combines TRBV28 with TRBJ2-7; 12 bases match TRBD2. The CDR3 has 19 amino acids. Germline V gives CDR1 MDHEN, CDR2 SYDVKM. Here the CDR3 reads CASAASLLAGGLSSYEQYF. For the CDR3, the DNA is TGTGCTTCAGCAGCGTCTCTACTAGCGGGGGGACTGAGCTCCTACGAGCAGTACTTC.

The rearrangement links TRBV19 to TRBJ1-4, with D possibly being TRBD1 (6 bases). CDR3 length: 16 residues. The germline V gene has CDR1 LNHDA and CDR2 SQIVND (reference sequence). Deletions cut 7 bases from V and 0 bases from J, with 15 bases between. The CDR3 protein is CASNFGGEATNEKLFF. The CDR3 coding sequence is TGTGCCAGTAACTTCGGGGGCGAGGCAACTAATGAAAAACTGTTTTTT.

This clonotype has at least ten counts. The chain has TRBV20-1 and TRBJ2-5, with D uncertain. The germline V gene encodes CDR1 DFQATT and CDR2 SNEGSKA (reference sequence). The CDR3 loop spans 11 amino acids. The V and J ends lost 3 bases and 5 bases respectively, with 7 bases between them. The CDR3 bases are TGCAGTGCTAGGAGTCGGGAGACCCAGTACTTC. Its translation is CSARSRETQYF.

At least ten counts were recorded for this clonotype. The gene calls are TRBV11-2 and TRBJ2-7; D is unclear. CDR1 is SGHAT and CDR2 is FQNNGV in the germline V gene. The CDR3 totals 12 residues. V gave up 0 bases and J gave up 5 bases, with 5 bases separating them. CDR3 sequence: CASSLDNNEQYF. DNA for the CDR3: TGTGCCAGCAGCTTAGATAACAACGAGCAGTACTTC.

The table lists this clonotype with many counts. The chain carries TRBV28 and TRBJ2-1; 14 nucleotides agree with TRBD2. CDR1 is MDHEN, CDR2 SYDVKM, per germline. The trim removed 4 bases at V and 4 bases at J, leaving 12 bases unmatched. The CDR3 is 19 amino acids. CDR3 loop: CASSSLGLAGASLYNEQFF. The CDR3, as DNA: TGTGCCAGCAGTTCCCTGGGACTAGCGGGAGCATCTTTGTACAATGAGCAGTTCTTC.

This chain connects TRBV20-1 to TRBJ1-4; 10 bases line up with TRBD1. V lost 5 bases and J lost 7; bases outside the gene matches: 13. CDR1 is DFQATT and CDR2 is SNEGSKA in the germline V gene (reference sequence). CDR3 length equals 16 residues. CDR3 DNA sequence: TGCAGTGCTCCCCCCAGAGCGGGACAGGGGCCTGAAAAACTGTTTTTT. This gives the protein CSAPPRAGQGPEKLFF.

The sample holds many counts of this clonotype. V is TRBV6-1 and J is TRBJ1-5; TRBD1 might be the D (5 bases). The CDR3 is 13 residues long. V lost 8 bases and J lost 0, with 8 bases in between. Germline CDR1 MNHNS, CDR2 SASEGT. The DNA of the CDR3 is TGTGCCAGCGCACAGGATAGCAATCAGCCCCAGCATTTT. Translated: CASAQDSNQPQHF.

This clonotype came up many times. The rearrangement links TRBV7-6 to TRBJ1-1; unclear D gene. The CDR3 loop spans 12 amino acids. Trimming stripped 1 base from V and 2 bases from J, with 2 bases between. CDR1 and CDR2 from the germline V gene are SGHVS and FNYEAQ. CDR3 bases: TGTGCCAGCAGCTTAGATAACACTGAAGCTTTCTTT. Its protein product is CASSLDNTEAFF.

This clonotype was seen ten or more times. J is TRBJ2-3 and V is TRBV7-9; tentative D call: TRBD2 (5 bases). Between the trimmed V and J ends, which lost 5 bases and 4 bases, there was a span of 16 bases. CDR3 length: 15 amino acids. The germline V gene encodes CDR1 SEHNR and CDR2 FQNEAQ (reference sequence). The CDR3 spells CASSPGLYYSDTQYF. The CDR3 DNA reads TGTGCCAGCAGCCCTGGACTCTACTACTCAGATACGCAGTATTTT.

This clonotype appeared many times. This chain connects TRBV18 to TRBJ1-1; no reliable D call. V was pared by 6 bases and J by 0 bases, with 14 bases between. Looked up from germline, CDR1 is KGHSH and CDR2 is LQKENI. CDR3 length equals 15 residues. The CDR3 is CASSPYREMNTEAFF. As DNA, the CDR3 is TGTGCCAGCTCCCCATACCGGGAAATGAACACTGAAGCTTTCTTT. Combining the CDR3 with reference TRBV18 and TRBJ1-1 gives the whole variable domain NAGVMQNPRHLVRRRGQEARLRCSPMKGHSHVYWYRQLPEEGLKFMVYLQKENIIDESGMPKERFSAEFPKEGPSILRIQQVVRGDSAAYFCASSPYREMNTEAFFGQGTRLTVV.

In its sample, this clonotype was seen many times. The chain's CDR3 is CAWSVIPWAGELFF. The CDR3 DNA sequence: TGTGCCTGGAGTGTAATCCCCTGGGCCGGGGAGCTGTTTTTT. The V call is TRBV30, the J call TRBJ2-2; D is uncertain. CDR1 is GTSNPN, CDR2 SVGIG, per germline (reference sequence). The ends were cut back, 0 bases at V and 6 bases at J, with 11 bases in the middle. CDR3 length: 14 residues. Full variable domain (rest looked up from reference TRBV30 and TRBJ2-2): SQTIHQWPATLVQPVGSPLSLECTVEGTSNPNLYWYRQAAGRGLQLLFYSVGIGQISSEVPQNLSASRPQDRQFILSSKKLLLSDSGFYLCAWSVIPWAGELFFGEGSRLTVL.

This chain connects TRBV6-6 to TRBJ2-7, with 7 bases lining up with TRBD2. Losses at the gene ends were 0 bases for V and 1 base for J; bases not matched to a gene: 3. Germline CDR1 MNHNY, CDR2 SVGAGI (reference sequence). This CDR3 is 15 amino acids long. CDR3 coding DNA: TGTGCCAGCAGTTACTCGCAGCGGGGTTCCTACGAGCAGTACTTC. It codes for CASSYSQRGSYEQYF.

This clonotype came up a few times. The chain has TRBV7-2 and TRBJ2-7; D unresolved. CDR3 length equals 15 residues. Germline CDR1 reads SGHTA; CDR2 reads FQGNSA. The V end was cut by 5 bases, the J end by 3 bases, with 17 bases between. CDR3 sequence: CASSTSDILLYEQYF. In nucleotides, the CDR3 is TGTGCCAGCAGCACCTCTGACATACTCCTCTACGAGCAGTACTTC.

This clonotype has just a few counts. The chain couples TRBV20-1 to TRBJ1-5; no firm D call. CDR3 size: 12 residues. The V gene's germline CDR1 is DFQATT and CDR2 SNEGSKA (reference sequence). V gave up 4 bases and J gave up 4 bases, with 8 bases separating them. For the CDR3, the DNA is TGCAGTGCTAATGTCCCAAATCAGCCCCAGCATTTT. This translates into CSANVPNQPQHF.

In DNA form, the CDR3 reads TGCAGTGCTAGCTCTAGCGGGGGGGAGTACGAGCAGTACTTC. Translation gives CSASSSGGEYEQYF. The chain recombines TRBV20-1 with TRBJ2-7, with 12 bases matching TRBD2. Trimming removed 3 bases from V and 4 bases from J; junction bases left unmatched: 4. The germline CDR1 and CDR2 sequences are DFQATT and SNEGSKA (reference sequence). The CDR3 is 14 amino acids.

This clonotype was found a few times. This rearrangement joins TRBV6-1 to TRBJ2-1, with D tentatively TRBD1 or TRBD2 (5 bases each). This CDR3 contains 20 residues. Germline assignment: CDR1 MNHNS and CDR2 SASEGT. Trimming shortened V by 6 bases and J by 7 bases, and 34 bases separated the two germline ends. DNA for the CDR3: TGTGCCAGCAGCCATCCTGGGGCCCCCCTCCTAGCCAAGACGAGGAATGAGCAGTTCTTC. It encodes CASSHPGAPLLAKTRNEQFF.

This clonotype was recorded many times. This sequence joins TRBV11-2 and TRBJ2-1; TRBD1 matches at 7 bases. The CDR3 spans 15 residues. The ends lost 5 bases at V and 1 base at J; junction bases unmatched: 5. Germline CDR1 reads SGHAT; CDR2 reads FQNNGV. DNA of the CDR3: TGTGCCAGCAGCGTACGACAGGGTTCCTACAATGAGCAGTTCTTC. Protein sequence: CASSVRQGSYNEQFF.

This chain uses TRBV6-9 with TRBJ1-1; 7 bases match TRBD1. Per germline, CDR1 MNHGY and CDR2 SVAAGI. The trim removed 4 bases at V and 0 bases at J, leaving 5 bases unmatched. The CDR3 loop spans 15 amino acids. CDR3 nucleotides: TGTGCCAGCAGTTCGGGACAGAAAATGAACACTGAAGCTTTCTTT. The encoded protein is CASSSGQKMNTEAFF.

This clonotype was picked up many times. The chain recombines TRBV5-1 with TRBJ1-4, with 10 nucleotides matching TRBD1. The CDR3 extends over 16 amino acids. V lost 4 bases, J lost 6 bases, and 9 bases stayed unmatched. Germline values: CDR1 SGHRS, CDR2 YFSETQ. The CDR3 DNA sequence: TGCGCCAGCAGCAGGGGACAGGGGATTGTCGATGAAAAACTGTTTTTT. This translates into CASSRGQGIVDEKLFF.